These T cell receptor beta chains were read from a single sample in a study of T cell repertoires in cytomegalovirus infection. One entry per CDR3 protein results from TCRdb running MiXCR on the reads. This sample yields over 300,000 distinct CDR3 sequences, of which 8% to 10% are seen a single time; around 4.5% belongs to the top ten. Sequencing was done on a sample of PBMCs. The receptor source for this set is a human donor in good health (CMV status not recorded). Some clones in this sample may be carry-over from other donors' samples. Both conserved end residues are part of each CDR3. The D gene is left open where the match is weak. Size is stated for part of the rows, as once, few or many counts, or as a class when the clone is expanded.

cdr3_aa	cdr3_nt	clone_size	d_call	v_call	j_call
CASSFDAGRTGELFF	TGTGCCAGCAGTTTTGACGCCGGGCGGACCGGGGAGCTGTTTTTT	NA	NA	TRBV12-3/TRBV12-4	TRBJ2-2
CAAESGGHQETQYF	TGTGCCGCCGAGAGCGGGGGCCACCAAGAGACCCAGTACTTC	many	TRBD2	TRBV6-2/TRBV6-3	TRBJ2-5
CASSQDGTGNEQFF	TGCGCCAGCAGCCAAGATGGGACAGGGAATGAGCAGTTCTTC	few	TRBD1	TRBV4-3	TRBJ2-1
CASSLWGVDTEAFF	TGTGCCAGCAGCTTATGGGGTGTCGACACTGAAGCTTTCTTT	few	NA	TRBV7-6	TRBJ1-1
CASSPSGRGPTQYF	TGTGCCAGCAGCCCTAGCGGGAGGGGGCCTACGCAGTATTTT	NA	TRBD2	TRBV7-2	TRBJ2-3
CATSRLGQNNQPQHF	TGTGCCACCAGCAGATTGGGACAGAACAATCAGCCCCAGCATTTT	many	TRBD1	TRBV15	TRBJ1-5
CASSRSAGLYEQYF	TGTGCCAGCAGCAGATCAGCAGGACTTTACGAGCAGTACTTC	many	NA	TRBV7-3	TRBJ2-7
CACSLGSDITTGELFF	TGCGCCTGCAGCTTAGGGTCGGACATTACCACCGGGGAGCTGTTTTTT	NA	NA	TRBV5-1	TRBJ2-2
CSARDLPGGWEQYF	TGCAGTGCTAGAGATCTTCCGGGAGGGTGGGAGCAGTACTTC	NA	TRBD2	TRBV20-1	TRBJ2-7
CASSHHYEQYF	TGTGCCAGCAGTCACCACTACGAGCAGTACTTC	NA	NA	TRBV6-2/TRBV6-3	TRBJ2-7
CASSLYGQAYNEQFF	TGTGCCAGCAGTTTATACGGACAGGCTTACAATGAGCAGTTCTTC	few	TRBD1	TRBV27	TRBJ2-1
CASSFYSGASTDTQYF	TGCGCCAGCAGTTTCTATTCGGGGGCCAGCACAGATACGCAGTATTTT	NA	NA	TRBV5-1	TRBJ2-3
CASSITGSLPGANVLTF	TGCGCCAGCAGTATTACAGGGAGCCTACCTGGGGCCAACGTCCTGACTTTC	NA	NA	TRBV5-1	TRBJ2-6
CASRELGGYTF	TGTGCCAGCAGGGAACTGGGTGGCTACACCTTC	many	NA	TRBV7-2	TRBJ1-2
CASSPWTGGRNQPQHF	TGTGCCAGCAGCCCTTGGACAGGGGGCCGCAATCAGCCCCAGCATTTT	many	TRBD1	TRBV7-9	TRBJ1-5
CASSLGTSGIGYEQYF	TGTGCCAGCAGCTTAGGGACTAGCGGGATAGGATACGAGCAGTACTTC	many	TRBD2	TRBV7-2	TRBJ2-7
CASTQGLSPLHF	TGTGCCAGCACGCAGGGACTTTCACCCCTCCACTTT	many	NA	TRBV7-2	TRBJ1-6
CASSRRDGYMNTEAFF	TGTGCCAGCAGCCGGCGGGACGGGTACATGAACACTGAAGCTTTCTTT	many	NA	TRBV28	TRBJ1-1
CASNWKTGNSYEQYF	TGCGCCAGCAACTGGAAGACAGGGAACTCCTACGAGCAGTACTTC	NA	TRBD1	TRBV23-1	TRBJ2-7
CASSLGWVETSGFYEQYF	TGTGCCAGCAGCTTAGGGTGGGTAGAGACTAGCGGTTTCTACGAGCAGTACTTC	many	TRBD2	TRBV7-2	TRBJ2-7
CASKEIGNTIYF	TGTGCCAGCAAAGAAATTGGAAACACCATATATTTT	NA	NA	TRBV12-3/TRBV12-4	TRBJ1-3
CASSSGQNNQPQHF	TGCGCCAGCAGCTCCGGACAGAACAATCAGCCCCAGCATTTT	many	NA	TRBV12-3/TRBV12-4	TRBJ1-5
CASKVSNQPQHF	TGTGCCAGCAAAGTTAGCAATCAGCCCCAGCATTTT	NA	NA	TRBV28	TRBJ1-5
CASSLVGGSSYEQYF	TGTGCCAGCAGTTTAGTAGGCGGAAGCTCCTACGAGCAGTACTTC	few	NA	TRBV12-3/TRBV12-4	TRBJ2-7
CASSLSGKKGGYTF	TGTGCCAGCAGTTTATCAGGGAAGAAGGGTGGCTACACCTTC	NA	NA	TRBV12-3/TRBV12-4	TRBJ1-2
CASSSTKTDFGGYTF	TGTGCCAGCAGCTCGACCAAGACAGATTTTGGTGGCTACACCTTC	many	NA	TRBV7-9	TRBJ1-2
CASSPGQYRNEQFF	TGTGCCAGCAGCCCAGGGCAGTATCGCAATGAGCAGTTCTTC	NA	NA	TRBV12-3/TRBV12-4	TRBJ2-1
CASRREALGTEAFF	TGTGCCAGCAGACGGGAGGCTCTGGGCACTGAAGCTTTCTTT	many	NA	TRBV7-9	TRBJ1-1
CASSLGRGNTGELFF	TGTGCCAGCAGCTTAGGGCGGGGGAACACCGGGGAGCTGTTTTTT	many	NA	TRBV11-3	TRBJ2-2
CASSQGRLPLGEAFF	TGTGCCAGCAGTCAGGGACGACTTCCTTTGGGTGAAGCTTTCTTT	NA	NA	TRBV12-3/TRBV12-4	TRBJ1-1